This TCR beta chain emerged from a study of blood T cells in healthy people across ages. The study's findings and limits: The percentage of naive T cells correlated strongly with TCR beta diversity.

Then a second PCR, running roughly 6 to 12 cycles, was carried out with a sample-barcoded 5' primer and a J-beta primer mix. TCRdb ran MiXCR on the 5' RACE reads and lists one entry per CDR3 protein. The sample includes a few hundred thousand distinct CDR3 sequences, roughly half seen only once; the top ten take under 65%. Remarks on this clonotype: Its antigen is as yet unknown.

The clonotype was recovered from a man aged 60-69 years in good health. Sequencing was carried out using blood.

The CDR3 here is CASSKGLAGVDEQFF. In DNA, the CDR3 is TGTGCCAGCAGCAAGGGACTAGCGGGAGTAGATGAGCAGTTCTTC. The chain couples TRBV11-1 to TRBJ2-1; the match to TRBD2 covers 14 bases. The V gene's germline CDR1 is SGHAT and CDR2 FQDESV (reference sequence). The length of the CDR3 is 15 residues. V gave up 5 bases and J gave up 8 bases; unmatched junction bases: 5.